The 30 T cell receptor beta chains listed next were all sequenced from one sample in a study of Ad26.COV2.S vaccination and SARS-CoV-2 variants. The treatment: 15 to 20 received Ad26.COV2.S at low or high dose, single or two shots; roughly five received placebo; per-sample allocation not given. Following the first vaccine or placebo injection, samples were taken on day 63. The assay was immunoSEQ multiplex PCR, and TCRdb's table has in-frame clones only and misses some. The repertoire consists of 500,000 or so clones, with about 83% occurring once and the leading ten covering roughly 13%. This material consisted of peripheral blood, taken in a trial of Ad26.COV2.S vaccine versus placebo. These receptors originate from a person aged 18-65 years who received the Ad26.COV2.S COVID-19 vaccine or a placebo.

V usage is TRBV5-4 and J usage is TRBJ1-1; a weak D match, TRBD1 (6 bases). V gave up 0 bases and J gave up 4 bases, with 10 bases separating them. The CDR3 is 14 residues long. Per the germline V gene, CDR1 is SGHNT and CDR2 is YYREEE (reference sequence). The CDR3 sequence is CASSLDRVGTEAFF. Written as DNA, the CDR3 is TGTGCCAGCAGCTTGGACAGGGTAGGCACTGAAGCTTTCTTT.

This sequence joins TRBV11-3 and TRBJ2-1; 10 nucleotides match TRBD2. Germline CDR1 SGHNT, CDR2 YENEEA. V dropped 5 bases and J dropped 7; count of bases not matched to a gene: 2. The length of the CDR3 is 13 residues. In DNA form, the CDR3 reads TGTGCCAGCAGCCAAGCGGGAGGGAATGAGCAGTTCTTC. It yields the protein CASSQAGGNEQFF.

The CDR3 bases are TGTGCCAGCAGCGTACGTGGCACAGATACGCAGTATTTT. Its translation: CASSVRGTDTQYF. This chain connects TRBV7-9 to TRBJ2-3; no reliable D call. The CDR3 runs 13 residues. Looked up from germline, CDR1 is SEHNR and CDR2 is FQNEAQ (reference sequence). The V end lost 5 bases, the J end lost 1 base, and 7 bases lay between the germline ends.

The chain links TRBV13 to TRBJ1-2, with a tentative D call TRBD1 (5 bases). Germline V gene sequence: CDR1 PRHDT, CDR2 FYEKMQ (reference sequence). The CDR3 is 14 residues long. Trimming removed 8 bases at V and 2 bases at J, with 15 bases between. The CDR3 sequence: CASFVGGTNYGYTF. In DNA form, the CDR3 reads TGTGCCAGCTTCGTTGGGGGGACCAACTATGGCTACACCTTC. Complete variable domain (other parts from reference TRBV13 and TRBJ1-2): AAGVIQSPRHLIKEKRETATLKCYPIPRHDTVYWYQQGPGQDPQFLISFYEKMQSDKGSIPDRFSAQQFSDYHSELNMSSLELGDSALYFCASFVGGTNYGYTFGSGTRLTVV.

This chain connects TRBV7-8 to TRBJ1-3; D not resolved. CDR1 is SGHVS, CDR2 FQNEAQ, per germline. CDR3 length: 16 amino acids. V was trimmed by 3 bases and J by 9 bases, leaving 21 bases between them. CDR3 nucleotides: TGTGCCAGCAGCTTGGAGGGCATTGGAGTTTTCGGCACCATATATTTT. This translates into CASSLEGIGVFGTIYF.

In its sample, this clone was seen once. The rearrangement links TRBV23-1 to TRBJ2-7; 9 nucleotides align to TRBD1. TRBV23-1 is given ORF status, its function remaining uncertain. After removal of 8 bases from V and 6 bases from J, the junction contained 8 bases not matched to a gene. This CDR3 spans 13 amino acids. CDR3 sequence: CASYTGTGTEQYF. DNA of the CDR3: TGCGCCAGCTATACCGGGACAGGGACCGAGCAGTACTTC.

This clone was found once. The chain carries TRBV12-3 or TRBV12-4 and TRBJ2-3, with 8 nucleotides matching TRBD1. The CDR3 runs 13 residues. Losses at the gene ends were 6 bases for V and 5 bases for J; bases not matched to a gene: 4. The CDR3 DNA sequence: TGTGCCAGCAGGACCGACAGGGGAGATACGCAGTATTTT. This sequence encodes CASRTDRGDTQYF.

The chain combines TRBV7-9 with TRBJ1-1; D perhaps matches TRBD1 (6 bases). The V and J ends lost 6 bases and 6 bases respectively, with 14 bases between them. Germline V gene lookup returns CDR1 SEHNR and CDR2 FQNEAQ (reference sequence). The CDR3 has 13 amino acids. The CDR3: CASREGTTAEAFF. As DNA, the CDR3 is TGTGCCAGCAGGGAAGGGACAACCGCTGAAGCTTTCTTT.

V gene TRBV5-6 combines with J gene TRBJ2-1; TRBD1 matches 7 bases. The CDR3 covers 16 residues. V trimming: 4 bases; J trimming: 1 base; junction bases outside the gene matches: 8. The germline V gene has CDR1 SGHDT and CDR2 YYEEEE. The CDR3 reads CASSGSGTVSYNEQFF. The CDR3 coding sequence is TGTGCCAGCAGCGGGTCCGGGACAGTATCCTACAATGAGCAGTTCTTC.

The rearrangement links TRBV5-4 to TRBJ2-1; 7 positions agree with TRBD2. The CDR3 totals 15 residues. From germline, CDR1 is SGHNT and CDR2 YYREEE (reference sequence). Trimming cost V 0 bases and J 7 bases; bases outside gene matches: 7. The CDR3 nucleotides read TGTGCCAGCAGCTTGGAGGCGGGACTACTTAATGAGCAGTTCTTC. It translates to CASSLEAGLLNEQFF.

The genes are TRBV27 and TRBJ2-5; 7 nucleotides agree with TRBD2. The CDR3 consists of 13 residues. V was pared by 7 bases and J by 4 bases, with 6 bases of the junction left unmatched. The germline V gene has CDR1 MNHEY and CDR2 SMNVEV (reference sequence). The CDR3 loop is CASMRGSAETQYF. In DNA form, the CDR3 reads TGTGCCAGCATGCGGGGGTCAGCAGAGACCCAGTACTTC.

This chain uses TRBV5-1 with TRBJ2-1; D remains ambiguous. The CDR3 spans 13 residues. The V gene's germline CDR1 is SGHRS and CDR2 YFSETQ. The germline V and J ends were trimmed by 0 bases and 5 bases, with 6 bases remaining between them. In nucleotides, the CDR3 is TGCGCCAGCAGCTTGGAGGTGGACAATGAGCAGTTCTTC. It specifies CASSLEVDNEQFF.

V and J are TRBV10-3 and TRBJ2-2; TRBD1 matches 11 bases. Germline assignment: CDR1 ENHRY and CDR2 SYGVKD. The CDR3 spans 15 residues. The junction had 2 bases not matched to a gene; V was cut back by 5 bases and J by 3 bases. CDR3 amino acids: CAISRGQGDTGELFF. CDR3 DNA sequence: TGTGCCATCAGTAGGGGACAGGGGGACACCGGGGAGCTGTTTTTT.

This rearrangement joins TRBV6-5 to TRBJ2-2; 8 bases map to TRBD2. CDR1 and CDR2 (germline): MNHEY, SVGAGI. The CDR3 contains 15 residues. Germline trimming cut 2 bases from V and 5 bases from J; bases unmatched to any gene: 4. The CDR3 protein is CASSYVGRGTGELFF. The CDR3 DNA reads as TGTGCCAGCAGTTACGTCGGGAGGGGTACCGGGGAGCTGTTTTTT.

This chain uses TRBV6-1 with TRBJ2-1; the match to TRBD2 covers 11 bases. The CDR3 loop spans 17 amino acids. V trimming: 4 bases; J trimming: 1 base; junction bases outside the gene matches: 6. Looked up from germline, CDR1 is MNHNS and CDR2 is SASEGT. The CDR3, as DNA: TGTGCCAGCAGTGGTCTGCGGACTAGCGGGTCCTACAATGAGCAGTTCTTC. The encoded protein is CASSGLRTSGSYNEQFF.

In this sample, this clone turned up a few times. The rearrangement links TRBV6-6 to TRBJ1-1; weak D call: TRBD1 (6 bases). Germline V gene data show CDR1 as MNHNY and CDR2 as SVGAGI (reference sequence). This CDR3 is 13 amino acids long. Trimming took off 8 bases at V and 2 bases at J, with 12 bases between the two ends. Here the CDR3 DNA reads TGTGCCAGCGGCTGGACAGCCAACACTGAAGCTTTCTTT. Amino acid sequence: CASGWTANTEAFF.

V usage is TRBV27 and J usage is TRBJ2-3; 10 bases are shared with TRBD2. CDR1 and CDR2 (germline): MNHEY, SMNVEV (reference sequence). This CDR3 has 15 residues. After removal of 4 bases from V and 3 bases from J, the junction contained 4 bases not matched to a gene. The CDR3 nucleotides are TGTGCCAGCAGTTCCGGTAGCGGGAGGACAGATACGCAGTATTTT. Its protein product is CASSSGSGRTDTQYF.

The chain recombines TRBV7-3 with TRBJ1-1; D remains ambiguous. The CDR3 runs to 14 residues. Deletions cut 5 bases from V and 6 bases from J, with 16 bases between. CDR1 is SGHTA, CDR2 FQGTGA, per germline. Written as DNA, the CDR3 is TGTGCCAGCAGCATAGACGGGGTGGGCTCTGAAGCTTTCTTT. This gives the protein CASSIDGVGSEAFF.

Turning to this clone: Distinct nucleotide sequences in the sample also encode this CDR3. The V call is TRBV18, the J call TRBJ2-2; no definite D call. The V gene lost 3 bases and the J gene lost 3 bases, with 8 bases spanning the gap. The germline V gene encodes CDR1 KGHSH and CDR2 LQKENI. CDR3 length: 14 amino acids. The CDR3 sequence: CASSPLGDTGELFF. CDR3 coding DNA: TGTGCCAGCTCACCTTTAGGAGACACCGGGGAGCTGTTTTTT.

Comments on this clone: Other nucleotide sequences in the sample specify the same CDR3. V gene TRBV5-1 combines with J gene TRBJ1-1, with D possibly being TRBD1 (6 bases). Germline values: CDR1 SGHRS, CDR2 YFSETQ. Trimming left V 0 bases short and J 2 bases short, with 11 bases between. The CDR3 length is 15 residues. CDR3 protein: CASSLAGGLNTEAFF. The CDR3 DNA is TGCGCCAGCAGCTTGGCGGGGGGCCTTAACACTGAAGCTTTCTTT.

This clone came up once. DNA for the CDR3: TGTGCCAGCAGCTTGGTGGGGGCGTCAGATACGCAGTATTTT. Protein sequence: CASSLVGASDTQYF. J is TRBJ2-3 and V is TRBV5-4; maybe TRBD1 (6 bases). V lost 0 bases and J 4 bases, leaving 9 bases between the germline ends. This CDR3 comprises 14 residues. The V gene's germline CDR1 is SGHNT and CDR2 YYREEE (reference sequence).

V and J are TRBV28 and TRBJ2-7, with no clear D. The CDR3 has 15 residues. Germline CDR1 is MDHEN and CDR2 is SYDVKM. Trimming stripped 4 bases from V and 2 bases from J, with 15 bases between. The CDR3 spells CASSSWTQRAYEQYF. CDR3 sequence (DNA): TGTGCCAGCAGTTCCTGGACGCAACGAGCCTACGAGCAGTACTTC.

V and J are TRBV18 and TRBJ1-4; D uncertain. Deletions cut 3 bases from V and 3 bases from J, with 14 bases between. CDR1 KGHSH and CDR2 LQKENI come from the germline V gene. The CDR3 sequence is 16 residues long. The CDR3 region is CASSPTPPGSNEKLFF. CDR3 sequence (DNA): TGTGCCAGCTCACCCACTCCCCCGGGTTCTAATGAAAAACTGTTTTTT.

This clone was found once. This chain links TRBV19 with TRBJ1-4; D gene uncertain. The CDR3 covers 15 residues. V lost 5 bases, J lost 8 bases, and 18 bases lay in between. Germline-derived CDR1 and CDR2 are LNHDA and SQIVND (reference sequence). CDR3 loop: CASSSPTAGMEKLFF. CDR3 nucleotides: TGTGCCAGTAGTTCGCCGACCGCGGGAATGGAAAAACTGTTTTTT.

Here the CDR3 reads CASSISGARGETQYF. For the CDR3, the DNA is TGTGCCAGTAGTATCTCGGGGGCGCGGGGAGAGACCCAGTACTTC. The chain employs TRBV19 and TRBJ2-5, with D perhaps given as TRBD1 or TRBD2 (6 bases each). The CDR3 spans 15 residues. The V and J ends lost 3 bases and 4 bases respectively, with 15 bases between them. CDR1 is LNHDA and CDR2 is SQIVND in the germline V gene (reference sequence).

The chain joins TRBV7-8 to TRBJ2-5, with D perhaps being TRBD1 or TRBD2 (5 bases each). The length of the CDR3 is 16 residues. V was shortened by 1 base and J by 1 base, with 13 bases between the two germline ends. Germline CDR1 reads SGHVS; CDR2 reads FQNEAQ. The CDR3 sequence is CASSLVGAGSQETQYF. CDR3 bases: TGTGCCAGCAGCTTAGTAGGAGCAGGGAGCCAAGAGACCCAGTACTTC.

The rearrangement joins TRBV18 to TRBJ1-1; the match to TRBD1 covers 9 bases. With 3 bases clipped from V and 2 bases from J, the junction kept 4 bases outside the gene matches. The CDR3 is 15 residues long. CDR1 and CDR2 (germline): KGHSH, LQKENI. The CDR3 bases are TGTGCCAGCTCACCGGAACAGGGGGCAAACACTGAAGCTTTCTTT. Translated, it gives CASSPEQGANTEAFF.

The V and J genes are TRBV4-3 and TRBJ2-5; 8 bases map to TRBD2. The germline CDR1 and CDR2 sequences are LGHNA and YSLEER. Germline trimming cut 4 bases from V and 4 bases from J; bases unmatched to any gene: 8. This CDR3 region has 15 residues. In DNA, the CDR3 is TGCGCCAGCAGCCGAGAAGGACTAGCAGGAGAGACCCAGTACTTC. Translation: CASSREGLAGETQYF.

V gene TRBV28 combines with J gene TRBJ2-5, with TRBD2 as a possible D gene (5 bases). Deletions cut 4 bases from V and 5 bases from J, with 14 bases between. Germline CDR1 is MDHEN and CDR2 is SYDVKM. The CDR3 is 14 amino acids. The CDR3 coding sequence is TGTGCCAGCAGTTCCGGCGGAGGCAGGGAGACCCAGTACTTC. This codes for CASSSGGGRETQYF. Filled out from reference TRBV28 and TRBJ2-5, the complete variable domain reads DVKVTQSSRYLVKRTGEKVFLECVQDMDHENMFWYRQDPGLGLRLIYFSYDVKMKEKGDIPEGYSVSREKKERFSLILESASTNQTSMYLCASSSGGGRETQYFGPGTRLLVL.

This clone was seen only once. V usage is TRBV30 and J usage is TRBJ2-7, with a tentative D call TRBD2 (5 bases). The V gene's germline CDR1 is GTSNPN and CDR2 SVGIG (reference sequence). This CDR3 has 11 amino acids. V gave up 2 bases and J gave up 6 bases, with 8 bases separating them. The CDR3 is CAWSPRGEQYF. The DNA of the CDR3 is TGTGCCTGGAGTCCTCGGGGCGAGCAGTACTTC.